This TCR beta chain was obtained from a study of read filtering for tumor transcriptome and immune sequencing. Across the whole study: TCR-mapped reads were about 4 to 11 million with IR-seq versus roughly 75 to 1,300 with RNA-seq.

This clonotype was detected a few times. CDR1 is MNHNY and CDR2 is SVGAGI in the germline V gene (reference sequence). The junction had 8 bases not matched to a gene; V was cut back by 4 bases and J by 9 bases. CDR3 size: 14 residues. This library used approximately 370 ng RNA and molecular barcoded adaptors spanning alpha/delta and beta/gamma chains. A single record per CDR3 protein comes from TCRdb applying MiXCR to the reads. The table includes tens of thousands of distinct CDR3 sequences, about an eighth detected once. The chain couples TRBV6-6 to TRBJ2-1, with 8 bases aligning to TRBD2. This receptor was obtained from a donor at least 40 years old with multiple myeloma. The sequenced sample consisted of a population of CD138-negative cells sorted from bone marrow. The CDR3 DNA reads as TGTGCCAGCAGTTCGTCGGGAGGGGTTAGTGAGCAGTTCTTC. Protein product: CASSSSGGVSEQFF.